This is a list of T cell receptor beta chains from one sample in a study of T-cell memory formation after mild COVID-19. TCRdb reprocessed the 5' RACE reads with MiXCR, giving one entry per CDR3 protein. This table has roughly 500,000 distinct CDR3 sequences, roughly 22% appearing once. The sample comprised PBMCs or a T cell subset sorted from them (not recorded which). These receptors all come from an adult woman who had mild COVID-19 (a few samples of this study predate the infection). Cell type and time point are not known. Each CDR3 is given with its conserved first and last residue. Each record gives: J gene, V gene, clone size, D gene, CDR3 DNA, CDR3 protein. The D gene is left open where the match is weak. Clone size is not always given. Where it is, it says once, few, many or a class for expanded clones.

>TRBJ2-7|TRBV12-3/TRBV12-4|few|.
TGTGCCAGCAGTTTATCCAATAACAGGGTCACGGGGGAGCAGTACTTC
CASSLSNNRVTGEQYF
>TRBJ2-2|TRBV6-2/TRBV6-3|.|TRBD1
TGTGCCAGCAGTTTTGGACAGGGTAGGACCGGGGAGCTGTTTTTT
CASSFGQGRTGELFF
>TRBJ2-3|TRBV5-4|.|.
TGTGCCAGCAGCACAACCGGGCTTTATACGCAGTATTTT
CASSTTGLYTQYF
>TRBJ1-2|TRBV20-1|.|.
TGCAGTGCCCGAGGGCGGCGTGGCTCTAACTATGGCTACACCTTC
CSARGRRGSNYGYTF
>TRBJ1-1|TRBV4-1|few|.
TGCGCCAGCAGTTATCGACCTAACACTGAAGCTTTCTTT
CASSYRPNTEAFF
>TRBJ1-4|TRBV4-1|.|TRBD1
TGCGCCAGCAGCCCCCGGGACAGTGCTAATGAAAAACTGTTTTTT
CASSPRDSANEKLFF
>TRBJ1-1|TRBV18|many|TRBD1
TGTGCCAGCTCACCGGACAGGAAGAACACTGAAGCTTTCTTT
CASSPDRKNTEAFF
>TRBJ2-5|TRBV5-1|few|.
TGCGCCAGCAGTCTTACAGGATCCGGAATAGAGACCCAGTACTTC
CASSLTGSGIETQYF
>TRBJ2-3|TRBV6-5|.|.
TGTGCCAGCAGTCGCGAGGGACGGAGAAGCACAGATACGCAGTATTTT
CASSREGRRSTDTQYF
>TRBJ1-1|TRBV7-9|.|.
TGTGCCAGCAGCTTAGCGGACTCTCCGAACACTGAAGCTTTCTTT
CASSLADSPNTEAFF
>TRBJ2-6|TRBV7-9|.|TRBD1
TGTGCCAGCAGCTTAGGCATGGGACAGGCCACTGGGGCCAACGTCCTGACTTTC
CASSLGMGQATGANVLTF
>TRBJ1-1|TRBV15|.|TRBD1
TGTGCCACCAGCAGACATAGGACAGGGAACACTGAAGCTTTCTTT
CATSRHRTGNTEAFF
>TRBJ2-3|TRBV5-6|.|.
TGTGCCAGCAGCTTGGTTCTAGCTGCAGATACGCAGTATTTT
CASSLVLAADTQYF
>TRBJ2-3|TRBV7-9|.|.
TGTGCCAGCAGCTTAGAACAGAACACAGATACGCAGTATTTT
CASSLEQNTDTQYF
>TRBJ1-5|TRBV5-1|.|.
TGCGCCAGCAGCTTGGCCTCAGGGCGCAATCAGCCCCAGCATTTT
CASSLASGRNQPQHF
>TRBJ2-1|TRBV20-1|.|TRBD2
TGCAGTGCTAGGGAGACTAGCGTCGGCTCTTTGAGCTCCTACAATGAGCAGTTCTTC
CSARETSVGSLSSYNEQFF
>TRBJ1-1|TRBV29-1|.|.
TGCAGCGTTGTCGGCAGCGAAGCTTTCTTT
CSVVGSEAFF
>TRBJ2-4|TRBV20-1|.|TRBD2
TGCAGTGCAGACCCTAGCGGGAGGGGTCAAAACATTCAGTACTTC
CSADPSGRGQNIQYF
>TRBJ2-5|TRBV9|few|TRBD2
TGTGCCAGCAGCGACATAGCGGGAGGTTGGGAGACCCAGTACTTC
CASSDIAGGWETQYF
>TRBJ2-1|TRBV12-5|.|.
TGTGCTAGTGGTCTACACAATGAGCAGTTCTTC
CASGLHNEQFF
>TRBJ1-2|TRBV6-5|few|.
TGTGCCAGCAGCTCTCGACGCGGCGGCTACACCTTC
CASSSRRGGYTF
>TRBJ2-3|TRBV6-1|.|TRBD2
TGTGCCAGCAGTGAGGCGGGGGGGTGGCCAGATACGCAGTATTTT
CASSEAGGWPDTQYF
>TRBJ2-1|TRBV4-2|few|TRBD2
TGTGCCAGCAGCCAAGATCCGAGCGGGAGTTTTTGGGGTGAGCAGTTCTTC
CASSQDPSGSFWGEQFF
>TRBJ2-1|TRBV24-1|.|.
TGTGCCACCAGTGATTTGGAAGGGGGTATAAAACACAATGAGCAGTTCTTC
CATSDLEGGIKHNEQFF
>TRBJ2-2|TRBV29-1|few|TRBD1
TGCAGCGCTATTGGACAGGCCTACGGGGAGCTGTTTTTT
CSAIGQAYGELFF
>TRBJ2-1|TRBV24-1|.|.
TGTGCCACCAGTGTCTCAATTGAGCAGTTCTTC
CATSVSIEQFF
>TRBJ2-7|TRBV5-1|few|TRBD2
TGCGCCAGCAGCGTGGGGGGACTAGACAACGAGCAGTACTTC
CASSVGGLDNEQYF
>TRBJ2-1|TRBV7-9|.|.
TGTGCCAGCAGCTCTCGGGGGCCTCTTCAAAGTGAGCAGTTCTTC
CASSSRGPLQSEQFF
>TRBJ2-1|TRBV20-1|few|TRBD2
TGCAGTGCCGGGGGGATAGCGGTACTGAATGAGCAGTTCTTC
CSAGGIAVLNEQFF
>TRBJ2-7|TRBV20-1|.|TRBD2
TGCAGTGCGGGAGGACTAGCGGGGCGCTACGAGCAGTACTTC
CSAGGLAGRYEQYF
>TRBJ2-7|TRBV10-3|.|.
TGTGCCATCTCGGGAGGGACAGACGAGCAGTACTTC
CAISGGTDEQYF
>TRBJ2-7|TRBV7-3|.|TRBD1
TGTGCCAGCAGCAAGGACAGGGCGACCTACGAGCAGTACTTC
CASSKDRATYEQYF
>TRBJ2-7|TRBV6-2/TRBV6-3|.|.
TGTGCCACCCGGACCGTCATTACCTACGAGCAGTACTTC
CATRTVITYEQYF
>TRBJ2-1|TRBV5-5|few|TRBD1
TGTGCCAGCAGCCAGGGACAGGGGTTGCGCGGTGAGCAGTTCTTC
CASSQGQGLRGEQFF
>TRBJ2-1|TRBV29-1|few|TRBD2
TGCAGCGTTACGACTAGCGGTTACAATGAGCAGTTCTTC
CSVTTSGYNEQFF
>TRBJ2-2|TRBV20-1|few|.
TGCAGTGCTAGGTCCCCTGCGCACTTGGGCTCCGGGGAGCTGTTTTTT
CSARSPAHLGSGELFF
>TRBJ2-7|TRBV12-5|few|.
TGTGCTAGTGGTTTGGTCATCAATGAGCAGTACTTC
CASGLVINEQYF
>TRBJ1-5|TRBV12-3/TRBV12-4|many|TRBD1
TGTGCCAGCAGTCATAACAGGGGCGAATGGGGCAATCAGCCCCAGCATTTT
CASSHNRGEWGNQPQHF
>TRBJ2-3|TRBV18|.|.
TGTGCCAGCTCACCACAGGCGTATACGCAGTATTTT
CASSPQAYTQYF
>TRBJ2-2|TRBV6-1|.|TRBD2
TGTGCCAGCCCGGGGGGGGTGGCCGGGGAGCTGTTTTTT
CASPGGVAGELFF
>TRBJ2-1|TRBV6-5|.|.
TGTGCCAGCAGTTACTCGAGTCAGGGAATCGGGCAGTTCTTC
CASSYSSQGIGQFF
>TRBJ2-3|TRBV20-1|.|.
TGCAGTGCTAGAGATCTCCGGGACTGGGGCACAGATACGCAGTATTTT
CSARDLRDWGTDTQYF
>TRBJ1-2|TRBV10-3|once|TRBD1
TGTGCCATCAGTGATCCAGGACAGGGGGGTAACTATGGCTACACCTTC
CAISDPGQGGNYGYTF
>TRBJ2-3|TRBV19|.|TRBD1
TGTGCCAGTAGTACGACAGGGATAAGCACAGATACGCAGTATTTT
CASSTTGISTDTQYF
>TRBJ2-2|TRBV7-6|few|.
TGTGCCAGCAGCTTAGCCAGAAGGACCGGGACCGGGGAGCTGTTTTTT
CASSLARRTGTGELFF
>TRBJ2-2|TRBV4-3|.|.
TGCGCCAGCAGCCAAGACCCCGGAGGGTTCCGCAACACCGGGGAGCTGTTTTTT
CASSQDPGGFRNTGELFF
>TRBJ1-1|TRBV6-1|.|TRBD1
TGTGCCAGCAAAACAGGACAGGGCGGTCTGAACACTGAAGCTTTCTTT
CASKTGQGGLNTEAFF
>TRBJ1-5|TRBV12-3/TRBV12-4|.|TRBD1
TGTGCCAGCCAATGGACAGGGGGAAATCAGCCCCAGCATTTT
CASQWTGGNQPQHF
>TRBJ2-1|TRBV7-2|.|.
TGTGCCAGCAGGACCGTATTAGACAATGAGCAGTTCTTC
CASRTVLDNEQFF
>TRBJ1-1|TRBV7-2|few|.
TGTGCCAGCAGCTTAGGGCACGAACGTGAAGCTTTCTTT
CASSLGHEREAFF
>TRBJ1-2|TRBV19|.|.
TGTGCCAGTAGTATAGACGCGGTAGACGGATATGGCTACACCTTC
CASSIDAVDGYGYTF
>TRBJ2-7|TRBV29-1|few|.
TGCAGCGTTGTGGTCTACGAGCAGTACTTC
CSVVVYEQYF
>TRBJ2-5|TRBV29-1|.|.
TGCAGCCACCTTCCGCGGAGTAGGACCCAGTACTTC
CSHLPRSRTQYF
>TRBJ1-1|TRBV5-1|.|.
TGCGCCAGCAGTTCTGACGGCATGAACACTGAAGCTTTCTTT
CASSSDGMNTEAFF
>TRBJ1-2|TRBV6-5|.|TRBD1
TGTGCCAGCAGAGGACAGGGGTTGGGGGGCTACACCTTC
CASRGQGLGGYTF
>TRBJ2-4|TRBV19|.|TRBD2
TGTGCCAGTAGTAGGCCAGCGGGAGTCAAGGAAAACATTCAGTACTTC
CASSRPAGVKENIQYF